Included here is one T cell receptor (beta chain) sequence, with context. It was into CD45RA+ naive and CD45RA-negative memory subsets that the CD4+ cells were split. Trimming left V 3 bases short and J 2 bases short, with 17 bases between. Germline CDR1 reads LNHDA; CDR2 reads SQIVND (reference sequence). The CDR3 runs 16 residues. The data originate from a study of shared clonotypes between healthy human individuals. Each subset's genomic DNA was shared equally among a number of immunoSEQ plates. Data came from immunoSEQ multiplex PCR; TCRdb stores just in-frame clones and leaves some out. The table lists about 1 million clones, roughly 80% of them singletons.

The receptor comes from a man in his late teens or twenties in good health. Input material: memory CD4+ T cells sorted from blood. The subset here: CD45RA-negative fraction. V usage is TRBV19 and J usage is TRBJ2-7; a weak D match, TRBD1 (6 bases). The CDR3: CASSIPFTGHTYEQYF. CDR3 sequence (DNA): TGTGCCAGTAGTATCCCCTTTACGGGACATACCTACGAGCAGTACTTC. The complete variable domain, with remaining parts taken from reference TRBV19 and TRBJ2-7, reads DGGITQSPKYLFRKEGQNVTLSCEQNLNHDAMYWYRQDPGQGLRLIYYSQIVNDFQKGDIAEGYSVSREKKESFPLTVTSAQKNPTAFYLCASSIPFTGHTYEQYFGPGTRLTVT.